The T cell receptor (beta chain) described here comes from a study of blood T cell repertoires in COVID-19. Overall study: The samples span acute and convalescent COVID-19 from the United States, Italy and Spain. Nucleic acid was either cDNA or gDNA, and it came from T cells, B-cell-depleted T cells, or PBMCs.

Source study methods: Amplifying reference gene primers gave estimates of nucleated cell counts. Libraries were prepared by immunoSEQ multiplex PCR; TCRdb keeps only in-frame clonotypes and omits some of them. Clone size and V and J calls were adopted from that table, with D and trimming inferred from the DNA. This table has about 410,000 clones, around 89% appearing once. The Seattle site enrolled patients during active infection and followed them longitudinally. This clone has only one observation. This TCR was sampled from a woman aged 40-49 years with COVID-19, enrolled during active disease. What was sequenced was peripheral blood.

DNA for the CDR3: TGTGCCAGCAGCCGAGAGATCTCAGGGTTGAATGGGGGCTACACCTTC. Its translation: CASSREISGLNGGYTF. V and J are TRBV28 and TRBJ1-2; tentative D call: TRBD1 (5 bases). Germline V gene sequence: CDR1 MDHEN, CDR2 SYDVKM. The CDR3 loop spans 16 amino acids. V lost 6 bases and J lost 8, with 25 bases in between.